What follows are 7 T cell receptor beta chains derived from one specimen sequenced in a study of T cells expressing NK-cell markers. From its re-call of the 5' RACE reads, TCRdb lists each CDR3 protein once, without DNA. The table counts about 160,000 distinct CDR3 sequences; less than 20% lies in the top ten. Source material: blood T cells: a sorted CD56 or NKG2C T cell subset, CD4+ or CD8+ T cells, or bulk PBMC T cells (not recorded which). The receptors here all came from a woman aged 18-69 years in good health.

This chain joins TRBV6-1 and TRBJ1-3; TCRdb designates TRBD1, a call that cannot be tested without DNA. The CDR3 extends over 14 amino acids. Germline V gives CDR1 MNHNS, CDR2 SASEGT. The CDR3: CASGDPFSGNTIYF.

CDR3 in amino acids: CASSLGGTGKNIQYF. The gene calls are TRBV5-1 and TRBJ2-4; the TCRdb D gene call, TRBD1, has no DNA to confirm it. The CDR3 runs to 15 residues. Per the germline V gene, CDR1 is SGHRS and CDR2 is YFSETQ.

V is TRBV20-1 and J is TRBJ2-1; TCRdb's assignment of TRBD2 cannot be checked, as there is no DNA. Germline V gene sequence: CDR1 DFQATT, CDR2 SNEGSKA (reference sequence). This CDR3 is 15 amino acids long. The CDR3 sequence: CSARVGTSVYNEQFF.

The CDR3 protein is CASTFWAGTSSYNEQFF. The chain couples TRBV11-2 to TRBJ2-1; TCRdb designates TRBD2, a call that cannot be tested without DNA. CDR1 is SGHAT, CDR2 FQNNGV, per germline. The CDR3 covers 17 residues.

The chain combines TRBV7-9 with TRBJ2-2; lacking DNA, the TRBD1 call made by TCRdb goes unchecked. Germline values: CDR1 SEHNR, CDR2 FQNEAQ (reference sequence). CDR3 length: 16 residues. The CDR3: CASSPARGQGTGELFF.

The chain joins TRBV28 to TRBJ2-1. CDR1 MDHEN and CDR2 SYDVKM come from the germline V gene. The CDR3 length is 12 residues. The chain's CDR3 is CASSWGGSEQFF.

The chain combines TRBV27 with TRBJ2-7; lacking DNA, the TRBD2 call made by TCRdb goes unchecked. The CDR3 runs 17 residues. The germline gives CDR1 MNHEY, CDR2 SMNVEV (reference sequence). The chain's CDR3 is CASSPRDHGRGSYEQYF.